This entry features one T cell receptor (beta chain) sequence. The data were obtained in a study of shared clonotypes between healthy human individuals. Trimming cost V 2 bases and J 2 bases; bases outside gene matches: 4. Germline V CDR1 and CDR2: LNHDA, SQIVND (reference sequence). The CDR3 length is 16 residues. The naive CD8 fraction comprised CD45RO-negative cells positively selected for CCR7 and excluded terminally differentiated effector memory CD45RA+ cells. For each subset, genomic DNA was distributed in equal portions over several immunoSEQ plates. Libraries were prepared by immunoSEQ multiplex PCR; TCRdb keeps only in-frame clonotypes and omits some of them. The data hold hundreds of thousands of clones, with 90% to 97% observed a single time.

The receptor was isolated from a woman between 25 and 40 years old in good health. Sequencing was performed on naive CD8+ T cells sorted from blood. The chain joins TRBV19 to TRBJ2-4; 9 nucleotides line up with TRBD2. CDR3 sequence: CASSISAGGSKNIQYF. The CDR3 DNA is TGTGCCAGTAGTATATCAGCGGGAGGTTCCAAAAACATTCAGTACTTC.